A single sample gave rise to the 3 T cell receptor beta chains below, sequenced in a study of naive and memory T cell subsets. Adult healthy volunteers gave 2.5 ml peripheral blood for whole-blood RNA. Blood and skin TCR RNA was reverse transcribed with alpha and beta constant primers. TCRdb ran MiXCR on the 5' RACE reads and lists one entry per CDR3 protein. The sample contains more than 25,000 distinct CDR3 sequences, approximately 22% of which appear only once. Receptors were obtained from a female donor in good health.

The chain has TRBV11-2 and TRBJ2-1; 8 nucleotides line up with TRBD2. Germline loops: CDR1 SGHAT, CDR2 FQNNGV. This CDR3 has 15 amino acids. The J segment lost 4 bases and the V segment lost 1 base, leaving 3 bases of the junction unmatched. The CDR3 protein is CASSLVAGLYNEQFF. DNA of the CDR3: TGTGCCAGCAGCTTAGTAGCGGGACTTTACAATGAGCAGTTCTTC. The full variable domain, with the rest looked up from reference TRBV11-2 and TRBJ2-1, is EAGVAQSPRYKIIEKRQSVAFWCNPISGHATLYWYQQILGQGPKLLIQFQNNGVVDDSQLPKDRFSAERLKGVDSTLKIQPAKLEDSAVYLCASSLVAGLYNEQFFGPGTRLTVL.

The rearrangement uses TRBV5-1 and TRBJ1-1, with D possibly TRBD1 on 5 matching bases. Between the trimmed V and J ends, which lost 4 bases and 3 bases, there was a span of 16 bases. There are 15 residues in the CDR3. Germline V gene data show CDR1 as SGHRS and CDR2 as YFSETQ. The CDR3 bases are TGCGCCAGCAGCCCTTACAGTACGGGGGACACTGAAGCTTTCTTT. Protein product: CASSPYSTGDTEAFF.

The CDR3 coding sequence is TGTGCCAGCAGTTACCCAGGACAGGGTGACCCTTTACGTCTGTTTTTT. Encoded protein: CASSYPGQGDPLRLFF. This chain uses TRBV6-2 or TRBV6-3 with TRBJ1-4; TRBD1 matches at 8 bases. V shed 2 bases and J 14 bases; nucleotides not matched to a gene: 16. The CDR3 spans 16 residues. Germline V gene sequence: CDR1 MNHEY, CDR2 SVGEGT.